The rows below give T cell receptor beta chains drawn from one sample of a study of beta chain features in type 1 diabetes. Clones were sequenced by immunoSEQ multiplex PCR, and TCRdb holds only the in-frame ones, with some missing. Of about 190,000 clones detected, 7.8% appear once; the ten largest clones hold 0.94%. Source material: central memory CD4+ T cells from blood. These receptors were taken from a woman between 40 and 50 years old with type 1 diabetes. The CDR3 runs from the conserved cysteine through the conserved F or W. Fields, in order: D gene, J gene, CDR3 length, clone size, V gene, CDR3 protein, CDR3 DNA. D genes are given only for firm matches. Only part of the rows carry a size: once, few, many, or a class if the clone is expanded.

NA | TRBJ1-6 | 14 | few | TRBV27 | CASRSYRLGSPLHF | TGTGCCAGCAGGTCCTATCGACTGGGTTCACCCCTCCACTTT
NA | TRBJ2-3 | 15 | many | TRBV27 | CASSLRGNRADTQYF | TGTGCCAGCAGTTTACGGGGGAATCGAGCAGATACGCAGTATTTT
TRBD2 | TRBJ2-2 | 14 | NA | TRBV7-3 | CASSSGLARGELFF | TGTGCCAGCAGCTCCGGACTAGCCAGGGGGGAGCTGTTTTTT
NA | TRBJ2-1 | 16 | NA | TRBV19 | CASSMRGRGSYNEQFF | TGTGCCAGTAGTATGCGGGGGCGAGGCTCCTACAATGAGCAGTTCTTC
NA | TRBJ2-7 | 13 | NA | TRBV28 | CASSLPGWNEQYF | TGTGCCAGCAGTTTACCAGGGTGGAACGAGCAGTACTTC
NA | TRBJ1-1 | 14 | NA | TRBV7-3 | CASSLNGLSTEAFF | TGTGCCAGCAGCTTAAACGGTTTGTCGACTGAAGCTTTCTTT
NA | TRBJ2-5 | 13 | NA | TRBV7-2 | CASSPMRSETQYF | TGTGCCAGCAGCCCTATGCGGTCCGAGACCCAGTACTTC
NA | TRBJ2-6 | 15 | NA | TRBV15 | CATSGGRSGANVLTF | TGTGCCACCAGCGGTGGCCGCTCTGGGGCCAACGTCCTGACTTTC
NA | TRBJ1-2 | 14 | NA | TRBV14 | CASSQDLTGTGYTF | TGTGCCAGCAGCCAAGATCTTACAGGGACTGGCTACACCTTC
TRBD1 | TRBJ1-1 | 14 | few | TRBV7-9 | CAGQGGLMNTEAFF | TGTGCCGGACAGGGAGGGCTGATGAACACTGAAGCTTTCTTT
TRBD1 | TRBJ1-5 | 15 | NA | TRBV28 | CASRERDRARQPQHF | TGTGCCAGCAGGGAACGGGACAGGGCACGGCAGCCCCAGCATTTT